This section outlines one T cell receptor (beta chain) sequence together with its context. Antigen specificity is unknown. The data belong to a study of T cells in localized non-small cell lung cancer. Germline V gene lookup returns CDR1 SGHTA and CDR2 FQGNSA. V dropped 5 bases and J dropped 1 base, with 8 bases sitting between them. There are 13 residues in the CDR3. The study's findings and limits: When the top 100 tumor clones were examined, a median around 58 of them also appeared in the adjacent lung, which was paired and uninvolved. Uninvolved neighboring lung showed the greatest T cell clonality, exceeding tumor. A higher density of T cells in blood coincided with extended overall survival. Sequencing was limited to one tumor region, leaving the possibility of heterogeneity open.

The method was immunoSEQ multiplex PCR; TCRdb's version includes in-frame clones alone and lacks a portion of them. The table records roughly 18,000 clones, around 81% of them present only once. The sample was peripheral blood, taken before any cancer treatment. The TCR was taken from a female donor over 55 with stage I lung adenocarcinoma. The rearrangement joins TRBV7-2 to TRBJ1-1; D perhaps matches TRBD1 (5 bases). The CDR3 spells CASSLGQNTEAFF. CDR3 coding DNA: TGTGCCAGCAGCCTCGGACAGAACACTGAAGCTTTCTTT.